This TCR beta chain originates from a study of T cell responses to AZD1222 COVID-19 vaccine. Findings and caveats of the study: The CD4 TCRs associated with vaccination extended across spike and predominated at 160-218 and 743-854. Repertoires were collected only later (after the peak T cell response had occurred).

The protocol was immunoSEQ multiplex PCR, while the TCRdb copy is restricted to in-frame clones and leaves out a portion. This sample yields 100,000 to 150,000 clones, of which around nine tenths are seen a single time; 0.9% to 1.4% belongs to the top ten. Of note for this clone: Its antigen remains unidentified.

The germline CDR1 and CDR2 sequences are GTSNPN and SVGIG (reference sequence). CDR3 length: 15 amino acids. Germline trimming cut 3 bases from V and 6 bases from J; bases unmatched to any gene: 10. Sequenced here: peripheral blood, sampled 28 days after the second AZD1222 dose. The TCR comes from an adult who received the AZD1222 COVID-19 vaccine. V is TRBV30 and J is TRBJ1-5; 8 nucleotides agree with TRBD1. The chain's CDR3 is CAWSSGQGGSQPQHF. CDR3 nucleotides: TGTGCCTGGAGCTCCGGACAGGGAGGAAGTCAGCCCCAGCATTTT.